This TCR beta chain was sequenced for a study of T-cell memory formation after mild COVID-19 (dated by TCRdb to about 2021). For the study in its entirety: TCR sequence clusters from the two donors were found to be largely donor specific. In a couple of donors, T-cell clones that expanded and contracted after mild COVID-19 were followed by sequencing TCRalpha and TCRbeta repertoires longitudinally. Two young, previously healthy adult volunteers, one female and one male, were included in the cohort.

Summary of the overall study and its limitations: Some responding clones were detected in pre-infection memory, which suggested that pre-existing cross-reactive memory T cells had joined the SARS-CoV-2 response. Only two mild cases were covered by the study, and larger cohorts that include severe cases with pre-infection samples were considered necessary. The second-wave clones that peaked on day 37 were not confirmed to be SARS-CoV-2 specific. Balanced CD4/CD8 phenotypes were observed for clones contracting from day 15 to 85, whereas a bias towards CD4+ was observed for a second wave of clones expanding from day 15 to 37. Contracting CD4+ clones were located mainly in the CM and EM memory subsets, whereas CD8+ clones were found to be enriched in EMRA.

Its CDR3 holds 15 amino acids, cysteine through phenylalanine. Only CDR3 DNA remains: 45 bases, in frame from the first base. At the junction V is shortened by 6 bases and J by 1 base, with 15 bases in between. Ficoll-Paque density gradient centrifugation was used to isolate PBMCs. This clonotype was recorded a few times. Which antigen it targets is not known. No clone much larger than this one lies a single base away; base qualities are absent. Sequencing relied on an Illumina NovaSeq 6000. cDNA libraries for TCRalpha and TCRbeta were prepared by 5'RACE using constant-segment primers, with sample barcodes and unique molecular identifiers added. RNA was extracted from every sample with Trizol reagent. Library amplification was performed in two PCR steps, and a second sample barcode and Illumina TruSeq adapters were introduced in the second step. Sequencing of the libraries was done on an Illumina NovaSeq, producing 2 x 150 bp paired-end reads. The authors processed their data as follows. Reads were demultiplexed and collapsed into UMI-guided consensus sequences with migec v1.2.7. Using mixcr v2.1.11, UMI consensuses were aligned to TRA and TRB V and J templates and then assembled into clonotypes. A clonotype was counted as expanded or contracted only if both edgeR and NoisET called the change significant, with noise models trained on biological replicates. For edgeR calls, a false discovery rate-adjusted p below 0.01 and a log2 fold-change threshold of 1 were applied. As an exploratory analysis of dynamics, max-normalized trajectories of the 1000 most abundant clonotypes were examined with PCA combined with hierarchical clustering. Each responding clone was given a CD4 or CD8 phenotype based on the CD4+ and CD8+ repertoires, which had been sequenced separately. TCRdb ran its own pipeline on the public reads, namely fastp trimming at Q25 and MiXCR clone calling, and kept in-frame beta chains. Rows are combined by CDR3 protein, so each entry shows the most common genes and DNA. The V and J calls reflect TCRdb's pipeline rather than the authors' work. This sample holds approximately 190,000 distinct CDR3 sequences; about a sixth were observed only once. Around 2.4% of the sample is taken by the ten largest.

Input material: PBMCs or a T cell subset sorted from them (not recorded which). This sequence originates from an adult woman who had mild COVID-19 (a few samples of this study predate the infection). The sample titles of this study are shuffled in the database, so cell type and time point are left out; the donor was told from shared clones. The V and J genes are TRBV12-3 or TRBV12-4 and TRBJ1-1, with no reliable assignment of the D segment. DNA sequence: TGTGCCAGCAGCCCACGGGGATCTACGAACACTGAAGCTTTCTTT. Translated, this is CASSPRGSTNTEAFF.